These T cell receptor beta chains were read from a single sample in a study of T cells in tumors after PD-1 blockade. Clones were read by immunoSEQ multiplex PCR, and TCRdb kept only the in-frame ones, dropping some. The data contain around 25,000 clones, roughly 82% of them singletons. Sequencing was performed on PBMCs, taken after anti-PD-1 treatment. The receptors derive from a human donor with basal cell carcinoma. Each CDR3 is given with its conserved first and last residue. A D gene is named only where the DNA matches it firmly. Size is stated for part of the rows, as once, few or many counts, or as a class when the clone is expanded.

V: TRBV29-1; J: TRBJ1-5; D: .; size: .; CDR3: CSVEWGAGQPQHF; DNA: TGCAGCGTTGAATGGGGGGCAGGTCAGCCCCAGCATTTT
V: TRBV19; J: TRBJ1-5; D: TRBD1; size: .; CDR3: CASSIFGRGLRGNQPQHF; DNA: TGTGCCAGTAGTATATTCGGCAGGGGGCTACGGGGCAATCAGCCCCAGCATTTT
V: TRBV5-1; J: TRBJ2-3; D: .; size: .; CDR3: CASSLVPTSTDTQYF; DNA: TGCGCCAGCAGCTTGGTACCGACGAGCACAGATACGCAGTATTTT
V: TRBV27; J: TRBJ1-3; D: TRBD1; size: .; CDR3: CASRRRGQDTIYF; DNA: TGTGCCAGCAGACGAAGGGGGCAGGACACCATATATTTT
V: TRBV5-1; J: TRBJ2-5; D: .; size: .; CDR3: CASSLSGRDQETQYF; DNA: TGCGCCAGCAGCTTGTCAGGAAGGGACCAAGAGACCCAGTACTTC
V: TRBV30; J: TRBJ1-2; D: TRBD1; size: .; CDR3: CAKGQNYGYTF; DNA: TGTGCCAAGGGACAGAACTATGGCTACACCTTC
V: TRBV3-1/TRBV3-2; J: TRBJ2-7; D: TRBD2; size: .; CDR3: CASSYGTSGGPYEQYF; DNA: TGTGCCAGCTCGTACGGGACTAGCGGGGGGCCATACGAGCAGTACTTC
V: TRBV18; J: TRBJ2-2; D: .; size: .; CDR3: CASSPYIGELFF; DNA: TGTGCCAGCTCACCATACATCGGGGAGCTGTTTTTT
V: TRBV6-5; J: TRBJ1-1; D: TRBD1; size: .; CDR3: CASSQGQTNTEAFF; DNA: TGTGCCAGCAGCCAGGGACAGACAAACACTGAAGCTTTCTTT
V: TRBV7-9; J: TRBJ2-5; D: .; size: .; CDR3: CASAAVGRRGGTQYF; DNA: TGTGCCAGCGCGGCAGTGGGACGACGAGGAGGGACCCAGTACTTC
V: TRBV7-9; J: TRBJ1-2; D: .; size: .; CDR3: CASSFNRAGYTF; DNA: TGTGCCAGCAGCTTTAACAGGGCCGGCTACACCTTC
V: TRBV20-1; J: TRBJ1-2; D: .; size: .; CDR3: CSASTGRNYGYTF; DNA: TGCAGTGCTAGTACGGGACGGAACTATGGCTACACCTTC
V: TRBV7-8; J: TRBJ1-5; D: .; size: once; CDR3: CASSFAVSRVNQPQHF; DNA: TGTGCCAGCAGCTTTGCCGTGAGCAGAGTCAATCAGCCCCAGCATTTT
V: TRBV5-1; J: TRBJ2-3; D: .; size: .; CDR3: CASSLDGTSSDTQYF; DNA: TGCGCCAGCAGCTTGGACGGGACCTCCTCAGATACGCAGTATTTT
V: TRBV6-5; J: TRBJ1-1; D: TRBD1; size: .; CDR3: CASSYSPDRGPFF; DNA: TGTGCCAGCAGTTACTCACCGGACAGGGGACCTTTCTTT
V: TRBV5-5; J: TRBJ2-2; D: .; size: .; CDR3: CAGGTHEWTGELFF; DNA: TGTGCCGGGGGGACACATGAATGGACCGGGGAGCTGTTTTTT
V: TRBV2; J: TRBJ2-7; D: .; size: .; CDR3: CASSAGTLPSYEQYF; DNA: TGTGCCAGCAGCGCAGGGACCCTACCCTCCTACGAGCAGTACTTC